The rows below give T cell receptor beta chains drawn from one sample of a study of blood T cell repertoires in COVID-19. Some clones are missing from TCRdb's copy, which holds only in-frame ones; the method was immunoSEQ multiplex PCR. This sample has about 110,000 clones; 86% occur once, and the top ten carry roughly 4%. The sequencing sample was made of peripheral blood. These receptor sequences come from a man aged 40-50 years with acute or convalescent COVID-19. CDR3s include the opening cysteine and the closing phenylalanine or tryptophan.

>TRBV30|TRBJ2-7
CAWNSGRSYHEQYF
>TRBV19|TRBJ1-5
CASKGTGAFGQPQHF
>TRBV6-2/TRBV6-3|TRBJ2-7
CASSFRTGFFNDHSYEQYF
>TRBV5-1|TRBJ2-3
CASSLGPGQTRTDTQYF
>TRBV5-1|TRBJ2-7
CASGLGGTSGTSEQYF
>TRBV7-7|TRBJ1-3
CASSLTGGPGNTIYF
>TRBV7-7|TRBJ2-2
CASSFSSGGSNTGELFF
>TRBV6-6|TRBJ1-5
CASSPHWQDSNQPQHF
>TRBV5-8|TRBJ1-1
CASSWGLLNTEAFF
>TRBV29-1|TRBJ2-1
CSVPPGLAGGPGNEQFF
>TRBV7-8|TRBJ1-5
CASRRNRGRDRNQPQHF
>TRBV27|TRBJ2-5
CASSPIAGGPYQETQYF
>TRBV28|TRBJ1-1
CASSDPRGSNTEAFF
>TRBV5-6|TRBJ2-3
CASSPRSTGADTQYF
>TRBV20-1|TRBJ1-2
CSARVAGGYTF
>TRBV18|TRBJ2-7
CASSHDRGRLYEQYF
>TRBV30|TRBJ2-7
CAWSDNTYEQYF
>TRBV2|TRBJ2-7
CASRETRDRGVVGLPSYEQYF
>TRBV7-2|TRBJ1-2
CASSLDVWDRDYGYTF
>TRBV29-1|TRBJ2-3
CSVRLRKPTDTQYF
>TRBV5-1|TRBJ1-2
CASSTDAGYGYTF
>TRBV2|TRBJ2-1
CASNVLAGDNEQFF
>TRBV2|TRBJ1-1
CASTTDENTEAFF